This TCR beta chain was sequenced for a study of T cell responses to AZD1222 COVID-19 vaccine. Germline V gene data show CDR1 as MNHEY and CDR2 as SMNVEV (reference sequence). The CDR3 length is 15 residues. The V and J ends lost 0 bases and 3 bases respectively, with 12 bases between them. Measured with immunoSEQ multiplex PCR; TCRdb has only the in-frame clones, and not every one. The repertoire holds roughly 110,000 clones, with almost 90% as singletons. This specimen was peripheral blood, taken on day 0 of AZD1222 vaccination. The gene calls are TRBV27 and TRBJ2-7, with D perhaps TRBD2 (6 bases). This TCR was sampled from an adult in good health. The CDR3 region has the DNA TGTGCCAGCAGTTTATCGGGAGGCCGCAACTACGAGCAGTACTTC. Its protein is CASSLSGGRNYEQYF.